This T cell receptor (beta chain) came from a study of esophageal squamous cell carcinoma under preoperative chemotherapy listed by TCRdb under 2018. Regarding the complete study: In the study, TCR repertoires were profiled in both peripheral blood T cells and tumor-infiltrating lymphocytes. The cohort comprised roughly 5 patients with primary esophageal squamous cell carcinoma. The study assessed how paclitaxel-nedaplatin chemotherapy affected T-cell receptor repertoires in patients with esophageal squamous cell carcinoma. Repertoires from samples obtained before paclitaxel-nedaplatin therapy were compared with repertoires from samples obtained after paclitaxel-nedaplatin therapy. The paper as a whole reports these results and caveats: Only a handful of patients with esophageal squamous cell carcinoma were analyzed, making for a small cohort. Post-treatment tumor-infiltrating lymphocytes appeared to be derived in part from peripheral T cells migrating into the tumor, rather than solely from local clonal changes. Paclitaxel-nedaplatin therapy caused immediate and substantial changes in clonotype frequency, and abundant clones were more likely to contract than to amplify. A significant increase in TCR diversity was observed in peripheral T cells after chemotherapy, whereas no such increase was observed in tumor-infiltrating lymphocytes.

The method behind the library was PCR. The sequencing machine was a HiSeq X Ten. High-throughput sequencing was used to characterize the TCR repertoires. TCRdb trimmed the raw reads at Q25, called clones with MiXCR and kept productive beta chains. Each CDR3 protein appears once, grouped with its most common genes and DNA. Counted in this sample were 34,000 or so distinct CDR3 sequences; less than 65% of them appeared once. Around 23% of the sample belongs to the ten largest clones. The intended sense of this specimen's time point label: after preoperative PTX-NDP chemotherapy. Before surgery, patients were given paclitaxel-nedaplatin as preoperative chemotherapy. Points on this clonotype: Its antigen is currently not known. No base quality information exists; no much larger clone differs at one position.

This specimen was acquired from a patient given preoperative chemotherapy. The receptor's source is a human donor with esophageal squamous cell carcinoma. The donor label of this sample is uncertain.

The CDR3 in this case is CASSVTAYMNTEAFF. In nucleotides, the sequence is TGTGCCAGCAGTGTGACGGCGTATATGAACACTGAAGCTTTCTTT. This sequence uses TRBV27 and TRBJ1-1; too little of a D gene remains to name it. The CDR1 and CDR2 encoded by the germline V gene (reference sequence) are MNHEY and SMNVEV. The CDR3 sequence holds 15 residues, the cysteine and phenylalanine included. CDR3 DNA only is kept here, 45 bases in frame from base 1. V is clipped by 5 bases and J by 0 bases, and the sequence between their germline boundaries is 13 bases long.